Detailed here is one T cell receptor (beta chain). What it binds is unknown. These data are taken from a study of T cells in narcolepsy. Study details: Enrolled donors included narcolepsy type 1 or type 2 patients and healthy controls.

V was trimmed by 2 bases and J by 9 bases, leaving 8 bases between them. Germline V lookup: CDR1 MNHNS, CDR2 SASEGT. CDR3 size: 12 residues. TCRdb's table, derived via immunoSEQ multiplex PCR, lists solely in-frame clones and lacks some. The repertoire includes under 35,000 clones, around 83% of them detected once, and roughly 2.5% sits in the top ten. Study results and caveats: HCRT-specific and TRIB2-specific autoreactive clonotypes appeared among same-patient CSF and blood CD4+ clonotypes.

V and J are TRBV6-1 and TRBJ2-1; D gene ambiguous. The receptor was isolated from a human donor with narcolepsy. The specimen was CD45RA- memory CD4+ T cells from PBMCs. The DNA for the CDR3 is TGTGCCAGCAGTGAACAAAGGGTTGAGCAGTTCTTC. It is translated as CASSEQRVEQFF.